This T cell receptor (beta chain) was found in a study of T-cell reconstitution after alpha-beta-depleted transplantation in children. Preparing the TCRbeta library involved the use of unique molecular identifiers. TCRdb fed the PCR reads into MiXCR, producing one record per CDR3 protein. The sample shows 600,000 or so distinct CDR3 sequences, under 30% of them seen only once. Germline V lookup: CDR1 SQVTM, CDR2 ANQGSEA. This CDR3 region has 12 residues. V shed 7 bases, J shed 4 bases, and the junction held 6 bases outside the gene matches. Study results and limitations: At around two months after transplant, the alpha-beta T cells were reportedly derived from several hundred expanded clones that came from non-depleted graft cells.

Comments on this clonotype: Its antigen is unidentified.

The V and J genes are TRBV29-1 and TRBJ1-2, with 7 nucleotides matching TRBD1. The specimen comprised PBMCs, mostly from graft donor cells, sampled 360 days after TCRalphabeta/CD19-depleted stem cell transplant. The clonotype originates from a boy in the first two years of life who had a stem cell transplant for acute myeloid leukemia, so the T cells may come from the graft donor. As DNA, the CDR3 is TGCAGCGCAAAGACAGGGTCCTATGGCTACACCTTC. Encoded protein: CSAKTGSYGYTF.